Below are 11 T cell receptor beta chains sequenced from a single sample in a study of shared clonotypes between healthy human individuals. Libraries were prepared by immunoSEQ multiplex PCR; TCRdb keeps only in-frame clonotypes and omits some of them. The sample yields approximately 1,500,000 clones, roughly 95% seen once. Sequencing input: naive CD4+ T cells sorted from blood. Described subset: CD45RA+ positively selected. Every receptor here comes from a man in his thirties or forties in good health.

This chain connects TRBV9 to TRBJ2-5; a possible D gene is TRBD1 (6 bases). The germline V gene has CDR1 SGDLS and CDR2 YYNGEE. The V end was cut by 3 bases, the J end by 2 bases, with 20 bases between. The CDR3 length is 17 residues. In DNA, the CDR3 is TGTGCCAGCAGCGAACCCCTTGGGGGCGTAGGGCAAGAGACCCAGTACTTC. It specifies CASSEPLGGVGQETQYF.

This clone was detected only once. No DNA is shown, since the ends of the CDR3 on it are uncertain; the CDR3 is the one TCRdb lists. CDR3 in amino acids: CASSVGPGPGTGELFF. The rearrangement links TRBV5-1 to TRBJ2-2. Germline CDR1 reads SGHRS; CDR2 reads YFSETQ. The CDR3 has 16 amino acids, counting both end residues.

The chain employs TRBV15 and TRBJ2-1; D is ambiguous. Trimming left V 0 bases short and J 7 bases short, with 19 bases between. Germline V gene sequence: CDR1 LNHNV, CDR2 YYDKDF (reference sequence). There are 17 residues in the CDR3. CDR3 DNA sequence: TGTGCCACCAGCAGAGATCGTGGGGTTCCTGGTGGGAATGAGCAGTTCTTC. It yields the protein CATSRDRGVPGGNEQFF.

The chain uses TRBV25-1 and TRBJ2-7; TRBD1 or TRBD2 may be the D gene (5 bases each). The CDR3 loop spans 15 amino acids. Germline CDR1 and CDR2: MGHDK and SYGVNS. The V end lost 0 bases, the J end lost 5 bases, and 14 bases lay between the germline ends. CDR3 sequence reads: CASSEYRGSVNEQYF. In DNA, the CDR3 is TGTGCCAGCAGTGAATATAGGGGTAGCGTCAACGAGCAGTACTTC.

CDR3 in DNA: TGCGCCAGCAGCCAAGTTTTCTCGGCCGAGCAGTACTTC. Protein: CASSQVFSAEQYF. The chain carries TRBV4-3 and TRBJ2-7; no clear D. V lost 1 base to trimming and J lost 6 bases, with 10 bases between them. This CDR3 has 13 amino acids. CDR1 LGHNA and CDR2 YSLEER come from the germline V gene.

The V gene is TRBV5-1, the J gene TRBJ2-7, with 7 bases fitting TRBD2. The V and J ends lost 6 bases and 0 bases, in that order; junction bases with no gene match: 6. The germline gives CDR1 SGHRS, CDR2 YFSETQ. The CDR3 covers 14 residues. CDR3 region: CASTAAGPSYEQYF. The CDR3, as DNA: TGCGCCAGCACCGCAGCGGGACCCTCCTACGAGCAGTACTTC. Looking up the rest from reference TRBV5-1 and TRBJ2-7 gives the full variable domain: KAGVTQTPRYLIKTRGQQVTLSCSPISGHRSVSWYQQTPGQGLQFLFEYFSETQRNKGNFPGRFSGRQFSNSRSEMNVSTLELGDSALYLCASTAAGPSYEQYFGPGTRLTVT.

This clone was counted only a few times. The chain links TRBV6-1 to TRBJ2-3, with 10 bases aligning to TRBD2. J was trimmed by 0 bases and V by 2 bases; bases with no gene match: 5. Germline values: CDR1 MNHNS, CDR2 SASEGT. The CDR3 runs 17 residues. The CDR3 DNA sequence: TGTGCCAGCAGTGAACCGGGACTAGCGTCTAGCACAGATACGCAGTATTTT. Amino acid sequence: CASSEPGLASSTDTQYF.

This chain links TRBV2 with TRBJ1-2, with 7 bases matching TRBD1. The CDR3 length is 15 residues. With 3 bases clipped from V and 0 bases from J, the junction kept 4 bases outside the gene matches. Germline-derived CDR1 and CDR2 are SNHLY and FYNNEI. In DNA form, the CDR3 reads TGTGCCAGCAGTGACTTCGGGACAGCTAACTATGGCTACACCTTC. This codes for CASSDFGTANYGYTF.

V gene TRBV5-1 combines with J gene TRBJ2-7; unclear D gene. This CDR3 region has 14 residues. Trimming pared 4 bases from V and 0 bases from J, leaving 11 bases between. CDR1 is SGHRS and CDR2 is YFSETQ in the germline V gene. CDR3 bases: TGCGCCAGCAGCATTATGGAAGGCTCCTACGAGCAGTACTTC. Translation gives CASSIMEGSYEQYF. The full variable domain, rest sourced from reference TRBV5-1 and TRBJ2-7, is KAGVTQTPRYLIKTRGQQVTLSCSPISGHRSVSWYQQTPGQGLQFLFEYFSETQRNKGNFPGRFSGRQFSNSRSEMNVSTLELGDSALYLCASSIMEGSYEQYFGPGTRLTVT.

The chain's CDR3 is CASSRLVGAETGELFF. The CDR3 DNA reads as TGCGCCAGCAGCCGCCTTGTTGGGGCGGAGACCGGGGAGCTGTTTTTT. The chain recombines TRBV4-3 with TRBJ2-2; maybe TRBD1 (5 bases). The ends were cut back, 4 bases at V and 5 bases at J, with 17 bases in the middle. CDR1 LGHNA and CDR2 YSLEER come from the germline V gene. The CDR3 runs to 16 residues.

The rearrangement links TRBV2 to TRBJ2-7; 8 nucleotides match TRBD1. The germline V gene has CDR1 SNHLY and CDR2 FYNNEI. The CDR3 has 14 residues. Trimming took 4 bases from V and 12 from J; bases not matched to a gene: 14. The CDR3 region has the DNA TGTGCCAGCAGTGCGGATACTAGGACAGGGCCCATGTACTTC. Residues: CASSADTRTGPMYF.